A selection of T cell receptor beta chains follows, all from one sample in a study of cytomegalovirus exposure and HLA in healthy donors. Generated by immunoSEQ multiplex PCR, the TCRdb table keeps only in-frame clones and is missing some. The sample holds about 120,000 clones, approximately 80% seen once. Sequenced: PBMCs. These receptors were collected from a female donor in good health and CMV-seropositive. Each CDR3 is given with its conserved first and last residue. Each record gives: J gene, V gene, clone size, D gene, CDR3 DNA, CDR3 protein. A D gene is named only where the DNA matches it firmly. For some rows the clone size is stated as once, few or many, or as a class when expanded; others skip it.

TRBJ1-2,TRBV27,-,-,TGTGCCAGCAGTTTTCAGGGGAACTATGGCTACACCTTC,CASSFQGNYGYTF
TRBJ1-5,TRBV30,-,TRBD1,TGTGCCTGGAGAGGACAGGGCCAACAGCCCCAGCATTTT,CAWRGQGQQPQHF
TRBJ1-3,TRBV15,-,TRBD1,TGTGCCACCAGCAGAGACATTCGACAGGGGGGTAACACCATATATTTT,CATSRDIRQGGNTIYF
TRBJ1-2,TRBV7-2,once,-,TGTGCCAGCAGCTTAGGACAGTTATATGGCTACACCTTC,CASSLGQLYGYTF
TRBJ1-2,TRBV5-4,few,-,TGTGCCAGCAGCTTCTCAGGGGTAGTGGGGGGCTACACCTTC,CASSFSGVVGGYTF
TRBJ2-7,TRBV5-6,-,-,TGTGCCAGCAGTCTGCCGGGTCCCGTAGGCGAGCAGTACTTC,CASSLPGPVGEQYF
TRBJ1-1,TRBV6-1,-,-,TGTGCCAGCAGTGAACGATTCGCAGCAGGGTCCCCCGGGGCTTTCTTT,CASSERFAAGSPGAFF
TRBJ1-2,TRBV30,-,-,TGTGCCTGGGCGGCGGGGGTCGGAGGCTACACCTTC,CAWAAGVGGYTF
TRBJ1-3,TRBV7-2,-,-,TGTGCCAGCAGCCGGGGAGCGGAGGGAAACACCATATATTTT,CASSRGAEGNTIYF
TRBJ1-5,TRBV11-2,-,-,TGTGCCAGCAGCTTATCTTACAATAGCAATCAGCCCCAGCATTTT,CASSLSYNSNQPQHF
TRBJ1-1,TRBV18,few,TRBD1,TGTGCCAGCTCACCACGGGCGGGACAGAGGAACACTGAAGCTTTCTTT,CASSPRAGQRNTEAFF
TRBJ2-1,TRBV29-1,-,TRBD2,TGCGTAGTTCTAGCGGGGGACAAATCCTACAATGAGCAGTTCTTC,CVVLAGDKSYNEQFF
TRBJ1-4,TRBV19,few,-,TGTGCCAGTACGGGGGGAGGGCCAAATGAAAAACTGTTTTTT,CASTGGGPNEKLFF
TRBJ2-1,TRBV5-1,-,TRBD2,TGCGCCAGCAGCGTTCAGCGGGAGATATCCAATGAGCAGTTCTTC,CASSVQREISNEQFF
TRBJ1-1,TRBV28,-,-,TGTGCCAGCAACCGGCTAACGAACAGCCATGCTTTCTTT,CASNRLTNSHAFF
TRBJ2-5,TRBV6-5,-,-,TGTGCCAGCGGTCGACAGAACCAAGAGACCCAGTACTTC,CASGRQNQETQYF
TRBJ2-5,TRBV11-1,-,-,TGTGCCAGCAGCTTGGACCGAGGGGAGACCCAGTACTTC,CASSLDRGETQYF
TRBJ1-4,TRBV4-2,once,-,TGTGCCAGCAGCCAAGCCCCAACGGCTAATGAAAAACTGTTTTTT,CASSQAPTANEKLFF
TRBJ1-6,TRBV7-6,once,TRBD1,TGTGCCAGCAGCTCGGGACAGGAGTATAATTCACCCCTCCACTTT,CASSSGQEYNSPLHF
TRBJ1-1,TRBV4-2,-,TRBD1,TGTGCCAGCAGCCAAGCCGGGACAGTCGGGACTGAAGCTTTCTTT,CASSQAGTVGTEAFF
TRBJ2-7,TRBV28,-,TRBD2,TGTGCCAGCAGATCGGGGAGGGCCCTCTACGAGCAGTACTTC,CASRSGRALYEQYF
TRBJ1-3,TRBV6-1,-,-,TGTGCCAGCAGTGAAGCCCCAGGGGCTGGAAACACCATATATTTT,CASSEAPGAGNTIYF
TRBJ1-5,TRBV7-9,-,-,TGTGCCAGCAGCTTCGCCGGGCAGCCCCAGCATTTT,CASSFAGQPQHF
TRBJ2-5,TRBV7-9,-,TRBD1,TGTGCCAGCAGCTTCGACAGGGGTTTGGAGACCCAGTACTTC,CASSFDRGLETQYF
TRBJ1-2,TRBV18,-,-,TGTGCCAGCTCACCCCAGGTGGCCTGGGGCTACACCTTC,CASSPQVAWGYTF
TRBJ2-1,TRBV6-5,-,TRBD1,TGTGCCAGCAGTCAACAGGGGGTCTCTCTCAATGAGCAGTTCTTC,CASSQQGVSLNEQFF
TRBJ2-2,TRBV2,-,TRBD1,TGTGCCAGCAGTGGGAGGACAGGGGGGACCGGGGAGCTGTTTTTT,CASSGRTGGTGELFF
TRBJ2-7,TRBV6-1,-,-,TGTGCCAGCAGTGAAGGCGACAGGTATTACGAGCAGTACTTC,CASSEGDRYYEQYF
TRBJ2-3,TRBV5-1,-,TRBD2,TGCGCCAGCAGCTTTAGCGGGGCTAGCACAGATACGCAGTATTTT,CASSFSGASTDTQYF
TRBJ1-4,TRBV2,-,-,TGTGCCAGCAGCGGACCAGGGGATACTAAAAAACTGTTTTTT,CASSGPGDTKKLFF
TRBJ1-5,TRBV18,-,-,TGTGCCAGCTCACCACATACCAGGGAGCCCCAGCATTTT,CASSPHTREPQHF
TRBJ2-5,TRBV29-1,-,TRBD1,TGCAGCGGAAGCCCGACAGGGACCCCTGTAGAGACCCAGTACTTC,CSGSPTGTPVETQYF
TRBJ2-7,TRBV9,-,-,TGTGCCAGCAGCGTAGCCCAGGGGTACGACGAGCAGTACTTC,CASSVAQGYDEQYF
TRBJ1-1,TRBV19,-,-,TGTGCCAGTAAAGAGGAGCGGATGAACACTGAAGCTTTCTTT,CASKEERMNTEAFF
TRBJ2-5,TRBV10-3,-,-,TGTGCCATCAGTGAGGTCCCAGGGGAGACCCAGTACTTC,CAISEVPGETQYF
TRBJ1-1,TRBV2,-,TRBD1,TGTGCCAGCAGTGGGACAGGGAGGAGCACTGAAGCTTTCTTT,CASSGTGRSTEAFF
TRBJ1-1,TRBV7-8,-,TRBD1,TGTGCCAGCAGCTTAGCGAGAGGGGGCGGAATCACTGAAGCTTTCTTT,CASSLARGGGITEAFF
TRBJ2-7,TRBV15,-,TRBD1,TGTGCCACCAGCAGAGATGGACAGGGGAGACACGAGCAGTACTTC,CATSRDGQGRHEQYF
TRBJ1-2,TRBV4-2,-,TRBD1,TGTGCCAGCAGCCCGGGACAGGGGTATGGCTACACCTTC,CASSPGQGYGYTF
TRBJ2-3,TRBV27,-,-,TGTGCCAGCAGCCCTCGGGACTTTTCAGATACGCAGTATTTT,CASSPRDFSDTQYF
TRBJ1-2,TRBV18,few,TRBD1,TGTGCCAGCTCACCTGGACAGGGCGGACGTAACTATGGCTACACCTTC,CASSPGQGGRNYGYTF
TRBJ2-1,TRBV5-1,-,TRBD2,TGCGCCAGCAGCACGGGACTAGCGGGGGGGAGCTCCTACAATGAGCAGTTCTTC,CASSTGLAGGSSYNEQFF
TRBJ1-4,TRBV19,-,TRBD1,TGTGCCAGTAGTCCCCGACAGGGGTGGGAAAAACTGTTTTTT,CASSPRQGWEKLFF
TRBJ1-2,TRBV18,-,-,TGTGCCAGCTCGCGGGATCCCGTTGACTATGGCTACACCTTC,CASSRDPVDYGYTF
TRBJ1-4,TRBV18,-,TRBD1,TGTGCCAGCTCCCTGACCCAGGGGGTAAAAACTAATGAAAAACTGTTTTTT,CASSLTQGVKTNEKLFF
TRBJ1-2,TRBV25-1,-,-,TGTGCCAGCAGCCAGGACAGTTTCGTTTATGGCTACACCTTC,CASSQDSFVYGYTF
TRBJ1-1,TRBV7-9,-,TRBD1,TGTGCCAGCAGCTGGTATACAGGGGCAGGGACTGAAGCTTTCTTT,CASSWYTGAGTEAFF
TRBJ2-5,TRBV5-1,-,-,TGCGCCAGCAGCTTGCTTTCCAGGATGGGAGAGACCCAGTACTTC,CASSLLSRMGETQYF